This TCR beta chain appears in the sequencing data of a study of T-cell memory formation after mild COVID-19. On the study more broadly: The TCR clusters were mostly specific to one donor. Study conclusions and caveats: Pre-infection memory harbored some responding clones, suggesting cross-reactive memory joined. Later expanders leaned CD4+, whereas day 15 to 85 contracting clones were balanced CD4/CD8.

The TCR alpha and TCR beta cDNA libraries, bearing sample barcodes and UMIs, were generated by 5'RACE using constant-segment primers. TCRdb processed the 5' RACE reads anew with MiXCR; each CDR3 protein has one entry. The sample lists approximately 350,000 distinct CDR3 sequences, around 30% occurring once. Concerning this clonotype itself: Its antigen is still unknown.

Germline V gene data show CDR1 as MNHNS and CDR2 as SASEGT. This CDR3 contains 15 residues. V was pared by 8 bases and J by 0 bases, with 7 bases of the junction left unmatched. This chain joins TRBV6-1 and TRBJ1-5; 7 nucleotides agree with TRBD1. Sequences were obtained from PBMCs or a T cell subset sorted from them (not recorded which). The source is an adult woman who had mild COVID-19 (a few samples of this study predate the infection). Cell type and time point are not known. DNA for the CDR3: TGTGCCAGCTTATCAGGGGGGGTTAGCAATCAGCCCCAGCATTTT. Its protein product is CASLSGGVSNQPQHF.